These 3 T cell receptor beta chains came from one sample sequenced in a study of control samples from healthy donors and cancer patients. Repertoires were generated with immunoSEQ multiplex PCR, while TCRdb's copy carries only in-frame clones and drops some. The table lists about 90,000 clones, over 90% of them singletons, with over 1.3% in the top ten. The sequencing input was blood. The receptors shown here come from a young woman in good health.

Points on this clone: One end of the junction fails to match germline, which may point to a read error. The chain joins TRBV2 to TRBJ1-1; TRBD1 might be the D (5 bases). The CDR3 loop spans 14 amino acids. Germline-derived CDR1 and CDR2 are SNHLY and FYNNEI. Written as DNA, the CDR3 is TGTGCCAGCAGTGAACGAGGGGCAGAAGTGCCTTCCTCGTTT. Translating it yields CASSERGAEVPSSF.

This clone was counted once. The chain combines TRBV6-6 with TRBJ2-3; 9 nucleotides align to TRBD2. V dropped 6 bases and J dropped 4; count of bases not matched to a gene: 11. Germline CDR1 MNHNY, CDR2 SVGAGI (reference sequence). The CDR3 is 16 amino acids. Here the CDR3 reads CASRRWKAGGADTQYF. The CDR3 coding sequence is TGTGCCAGCAGACGCTGGAAAGCGGGGGGAGCAGATACGCAGTATTTT.

The V gene is TRBV2, the J gene TRBJ1-5, with 8 bases lining up with TRBD1. The CDR3 sequence is 16 residues long. In germline, CDR1 is SNHLY, CDR2 FYNNEI. V lost 6 bases, J lost 5 bases, and 12 bases stayed unmatched. The CDR3 sequence: CASSRMAGTGDQPQHF. The CDR3 coding sequence is TGTGCCAGCAGCCGAATGGCTGGGACAGGAGATCAGCCCCAGCATTTT. The full variable domain, its missing parts supplied by reference TRBV2 and TRBJ1-5, is EPEVTQTPSHQVTQMGQEVILRCVPISNHLYFYWYRQILGQKVEFLVSFYNNEISEKSEIFDDQFSVERPDGSNFTLKIRSTKLEDSAMYFCASSRMAGTGDQPQHFGDGTRLSIL.